Detailed here is one T cell receptor (beta chain). The sample comes from a study of shared clonotypes between healthy human individuals. About the study: A couple of female and three male donors aged 18 to 49 were enrolled.

Per the germline V gene, CDR1 is LNHNV and CDR2 is YYDKDF (reference sequence). This CDR3 is built from 17 residues. Trimming took 1 base from V and 6 from J; bases not matched to a gene: 11. The method was immunoSEQ multiplex PCR; TCRdb's version includes in-frame clones alone and lacks a portion of them. Of roughly 2,500,000 clones in the sample, over 85% were seen once. The chain recombines TRBV15 with TRBJ1-1; 10 positions agree with TRBD1. This clonotype was obtained from a man aged 18 to 30 in good health. Some clones in this sample may be carry-over from other donors' samples. Source material: naive CD4+ T cells from PBMCs. The subset here: CD45RA+ positively selected. The CDR3 is CATSRAMGQGNFAEAFF. The DNA for the CDR3 is TGTGCCACCAGCAGAGCTATGGGACAGGGGAATTTCGCTGAAGCTTTCTTT.